The 30 T cell receptor beta chains below come from one sample, sequenced in a study of cytomegalovirus exposure and HLA in healthy donors listed by TCRdb under 2017. Preparation of the library involved the immunoSEQ multiplex PCR assay. A mixture of 60 forward primers for TCR Vbeta segments and 13 reverse primers for TCR Jbeta segments was used in the multiplex PCR. This immuneACCESS table, as held by TCRdb, lists in-frame sequences with V and J called but not all clones. Of the missing ones, under half trace to an unresolved V gene in checked studies; the others have no known cause. This sample holds 150,000 or so clones; around 83% were observed only once. The ten largest clones capture 6.4% of the sample. The sequencing input was PBMCs. The source is a man aged 45 to 65 in good health and CMV-seropositive.

The chain has TRBV18 and TRBJ2-5, with a possible D match to TRBD2 (6 bases). Trimming shortened V by 3 bases and J by 7 bases, and 12 bases separated the two germline ends. The CDR3 spans 13 residues. Germline assignment: CDR1 KGHSH and CDR2 LQKENI. CDR3 protein: CASSPLGRGTQYF. CDR3 DNA: TGTGCCAGCTCACCCCTCGGGCGGGGGACCCAGTACTTC.

The chain links TRBV5-4 to TRBJ1-2; unclear D gene. The CDR3 spans 13 residues. Germline-derived CDR1 and CDR2 are SGHNT and YYREEE (reference sequence). With 0 bases removed from V and 7 bases from J, the gap between germline ends came to 10 bases. In nucleotides, the CDR3 is TGTGCCAGCAGCTTGGCGGGATCGGGTGGCTACACCTTC. This codes for CASSLAGSGGYTF.

J is TRBJ1-3 and V is TRBV19; the D is unclear. The CDR3 totals 13 residues. Germline assignment: CDR1 LNHDA and CDR2 SQIVND (reference sequence). V dropped 5 bases and J dropped 0 bases, with 5 bases sitting between them. DNA for the CDR3: TGTGCCAGTAGTGTATACTCTGGAAACACCATATATTTT. Translated, it gives CASSVYSGNTIYF.

The rearrangement joins TRBV18 to TRBJ1-1; D gene unclear. Germline V gene lookup returns CDR1 KGHSH and CDR2 LQKENI. The CDR3 has 15 amino acids. The V and J ends lost 2 bases and 3 bases respectively, with 13 bases between them. The CDR3 sequence: CASSPVIVRDTEAFF. The CDR3 DNA is TGTGCCAGCTCACCAGTGATAGTCCGGGACACTGAAGCTTTCTTT.

The table lists this clone with a few counts. This chain links TRBV2 with TRBJ1-5; no clear D. Per the germline V gene, CDR1 is SNHLY and CDR2 is FYNNEI. Trimming removed 3 bases at V and 0 bases at J, with 6 bases between. The CDR3 contains 14 residues. The DNA of the CDR3 is TGTGCCAGCAGTGAGGCATATAGCAATCAGCCCCAGCATTTT. It specifies CASSEAYSNQPQHF.

This chain uses TRBV7-8 with TRBJ1-2; maybe TRBD1 (6 bases). The germline CDR1 and CDR2 sequences are SGHVS and FQNEAQ. The CDR3 has 15 amino acids. V was trimmed by 4 bases and J by 8 bases, leaving 20 bases between them. In DNA form, the CDR3 reads TGTGCCAGCAGCTCCATAGGTGCAGGGGCTCAAGGCTACACCTTC. Its protein is CASSSIGAGAQGYTF.

This chain links TRBV9 with TRBJ1-3; TRBD1 might be the D (5 bases). Germline CDR1 and CDR2: SGDLS and YYNGEE. V was cut by 4 bases and J by 2 bases, with 13 bases left in between. The CDR3 totals 15 residues. The CDR3 spells CASSTTPGPGNTIYF. The DNA for the CDR3 is TGTGCCAGCAGCACCACCCCAGGGCCTGGAAACACCATATATTTT.

The chain couples TRBV7-2 to TRBJ2-5; 8 nucleotides match TRBD2. The CDR3 loop spans 12 amino acids. V trimming: 10 bases; J trimming: 1 base; junction bases outside the gene matches: 2. Germline V gene data show CDR1 as SGHTA and CDR2 as FQGNSA. The DNA for the CDR3 is TGTGCCACTGGACTAGCCCAAGAGACCCAGTACTTC. Its translation is CATGLAQETQYF.

V usage is TRBV9 and J usage is TRBJ2-1; unclear D gene. The CDR3 is 14 amino acids. V gave up 0 bases and J gave up 4 bases, with 8 bases separating them. The germline V gene encodes CDR1 SGDLS and CDR2 YYNGEE. CDR3 residues: CASSVVPSYNEQFF. The CDR3 DNA sequence: TGTGCCAGCAGCGTAGTGCCGAGTTACAATGAGCAGTTCTTC.

This clone was counted a single time. J is TRBJ1-1 and V is TRBV5-1; the D gene is possibly TRBD1 (6 bases). The CDR3 loop spans 13 amino acids. Germline CDR1 reads SGHRS; CDR2 reads YFSETQ. V shed 4 bases and J shed 8 bases, with 15 bases lying between them. The CDR3 loop reads CASSRDPTGEAFF. CDR3 bases: TGCGCCAGCAGCCGGGATCCTACAGGGGAAGCTTTCTTT.

The chain joins TRBV6-6 to TRBJ2-7; D perhaps matches TRBD1 (5 bases). The CDR3 totals 16 residues. The germline V gene has CDR1 MNHNY and CDR2 SVGAGI (reference sequence). The V end was cut by 6 bases, the J end by 2 bases, with 20 bases between. Here the CDR3 reads CASSQGTGVNAYEQYF. In DNA form, the CDR3 reads TGTGCCAGCAGCCAGGGAACTGGGGTTAACGCCTACGAGCAGTACTTC.

The rearrangement uses TRBV2 and TRBJ1-5, with TRBD1 identical over 8 bases. Germline trimming cut 4 bases from V and 3 bases from J; bases unmatched to any gene: 5. Per germline, CDR1 SNHLY and CDR2 FYNNEI. This CDR3 has 15 residues. CDR3 residues: CASSGTGPINQPQHF. In nucleotides, the CDR3 is TGTGCCAGCAGTGGGACAGGGCCCATCAATCAGCCCCAGCATTTT.

This clone occurred a few times. DNA for the CDR3: TGTGCCAGCAGTGTTGTTATCCGGGAGCTGTTTTTT. Encoded protein: CASSVVIRELFF. The J gene is TRBJ2-2, the V gene TRBV6-1; D remains unclear. V was cut by 4 bases and J by 9 bases, with 9 bases left in between. The CDR3 runs to 12 residues. In germline, CDR1 is MNHNS, CDR2 SASEGT.

V and J are TRBV5-8 and TRBJ1-3, with D possibly TRBD1 on 5 matching bases. The CDR3 is made up of 15 amino acids. Germline V gene sequence: CDR1 SGHTS, CDR2 YDEGEE. Trimming removed 2 bases from V and 0 bases from J, with 9 bases in between. The CDR3 reads CASSLGDSSGNTIYF. As DNA, the CDR3 is TGTGCCAGCAGCTTAGGAGACAGCTCTGGAAACACCATATATTTT.

This chain connects TRBV19 to TRBJ1-4; tentatively, D is TRBD1 (6 bases). Germline V gives CDR1 LNHDA, CDR2 SQIVND (reference sequence). The CDR3 contains 13 residues. Between the trimmed V and J ends, which lost 7 bases and 2 bases, there was a span of 8 bases. This CDR3 is CASNTGTNEKLFF. The DNA of the CDR3 is TGTGCCAGTAATACAGGGACTAATGAAAAACTGTTTTTT.

The rearrangement joins TRBV7-6 to TRBJ2-7; D call uncertain. Trimming shortened V by 0 bases and J by 2 bases, and 17 bases separated the two germline ends. Germline-derived CDR1 and CDR2 are SGHVS and FNYEAQ. This CDR3 comprises 17 residues. CDR3 in DNA: TGTGCCAGCAGCTTAGCGGGCAGCTCGGCTGCCACCTACGAGCAGTACTTC. Its protein product is CASSLAGSSAATYEQYF.

The V call is TRBV5-8, the J call TRBJ2-3, with 8 positions matching TRBD1. The CDR3 is 13 amino acids. The junction had 0 bases not matched to a gene; V was cut back by 2 bases and J by 4 bases. CDR1 SGHTS and CDR2 YDEGEE come from the germline V gene. The CDR3 loop is CASSLQGADTQYF. The CDR3 DNA sequence: TGTGCCAGCAGCTTACAGGGGGCAGATACGCAGTATTTT. Complete variable domain (other parts from reference TRBV5-8 and TRBJ2-3): EAGVTQSPTHLIKTRGQQATLRCSPISGHTSVYWYQQALGLGLQFLLWYDEGEERNRGNFPPRFSGRQFPNYSSELNVNALELEDSALYLCASSLQGADTQYFGPGTRLTVL.

This sequence joins TRBV7-9 and TRBJ1-1; D remains ambiguous. Germline assignment: CDR1 SEHNR and CDR2 FQNEAQ (reference sequence). V gave up 2 bases and J gave up 0 bases, with 4 bases separating them. The CDR3 consists of 13 residues. The CDR3 here is CASSLTVNTEAFF. CDR3 DNA: TGTGCCAGCAGCTTAACAGTGAACACTGAAGCTTTCTTT.

The chain recombines TRBV27 with TRBJ1-2, with a tentative D call TRBD1 (6 bases). The CDR3 sequence is 13 residues long. The germline gives CDR1 MNHEY, CDR2 SMNVEV (reference sequence). The V end was cut by 7 bases, the J end by 6 bases, with 15 bases between. CDR3 protein: CASTSPTGHGYTF. As DNA, the CDR3 is TGTGCCAGCACTTCCCCGACAGGCCATGGCTACACCTTC.

The rearrangement joins TRBV6-4 to TRBJ1-5, with TRBD1 identical over 8 bases. Germline V gene data show CDR1 as MRHNA and CDR2 as SNTAGT. The CDR3 is 22 residues long. Trimming at V came to 2 bases and at J to 2 bases, leaving 23 bases not matched to a gene. The CDR3 region is CASSDENGQGKVVEIGNQPQHF. CDR3 bases: TGTGCCAGCAGTGACGAGAACGGACAGGGCAAGGTGGTCGAAATTGGCAATCAGCCCCAGCATTTT.

This clone was seen a single time. V and J are TRBV15 and TRBJ2-1, with TRBD1 matching 10 bases. The CDR3 totals 15 residues. The V and J ends lost 1 base and 8 bases, in that order; junction bases with no gene match: 5. Germline CDR1 and CDR2: LNHNV and YYDKDF (reference sequence). CDR3 bases: TGTGCCACCAGCAGAGGGGACAGGGGTACCTATGAGCAGTTCTTC. This codes for CATSRGDRGTYEQFF. The variable domain in full, completed from reference TRBV15 and TRBJ2-1, reads DAMVIQNPRYQVTQFGKPVTLSCSQTLNHNVMYWYQQKSSQAPKLLFHYYDKDFNNEADTPDNFQSRRPNTSFCFLDIRSPGLGDTAMYLCATSRGDRGTYEQFFGPGTRLTVL.

J is TRBJ1-5 and V is TRBV2, with TRBD1 matching over 7 bases. Trimming cost V 5 bases and J 0 bases; bases outside gene matches: 4. CDR1 and CDR2 (germline): SNHLY, FYNNEI. The CDR3 loop spans 15 amino acids. This chain's CDR3 is CASSMDRYSNQPQHF. The CDR3 DNA reads as TGTGCCAGCAGTATGGACAGGTATAGCAATCAGCCCCAGCATTTT.

J is TRBJ2-5 and V is TRBV2; the D is unclear. This CDR3 spans 10 amino acids. Germline V gene lookup returns CDR1 SNHLY and CDR2 FYNNEI. V was cut by 7 bases and J by 13 bases, with 13 bases left in between. This CDR3 is CASMAGHLYF. CDR3 DNA: TGTGCCAGCATGGCAGGCCACTTGTACTTC. Complete variable domain (other parts from reference TRBV2 and TRBJ2-5): EPEVTQTPSHQVTQMGQEVILRCVPISNHLYFYWYRQILGQKVEFLVSFYNNEISEKSEIFDDQFSVERPDGSNFTLKIRSTKLEDSAMYFCASMAGHLYFGPGTRLLVL.

The chain uses TRBV30 and TRBJ1-1; D not resolved. Germline V gene data show CDR1 as GTSNPN and CDR2 as SVGIG (reference sequence). V shed 2 bases and J shed 0 bases, with 10 bases lying between them. This CDR3 region has 14 residues. CDR3 in amino acids: CAWSSPGMNTEAFF. The CDR3 DNA reads as TGTGCCTGGAGTTCCCCAGGCATGAACACTGAAGCTTTCTTT.

Only one count was recorded for this clone. This rearrangement joins TRBV28 to TRBJ1-3, with D possibly being TRBD1 (5 bases). This CDR3 has 13 residues. Germline V gene lookup returns CDR1 MDHEN and CDR2 SYDVKM. V was shortened by 10 bases and J by 4 bases, with 14 bases between the two germline ends. The CDR3 DNA reads as TGTGCCACCTTTGGGGGGTCAGGAAACACCATATATTTT. Residues: CATFGGSGNTIYF.

This rearrangement joins TRBV11-3 to TRBJ2-5, with D possibly being TRBD2 (5 bases). The length of the CDR3 is 16 residues. CDR1 is SGHNT and CDR2 is YENEEA in the germline V gene. Trimming cost V 4 bases and J 0 bases, with 15 bases left between them. The CDR3 bases are TGTGCCAGCAGCTCCAGGTGGAGAGGGTACCAAGAGACCCAGTACTTC. Translated: CASSSRWRGYQETQYF.

The rearrangement joins TRBV5-6 to TRBJ1-5; D gene unclear. The germline gives CDR1 SGHDT, CDR2 YYEEEE. The CDR3 length is 13 residues. With 2 bases removed from V and 9 bases from J, the gap between germline ends came to 12 bases. CDR3 sequence reads: CASSFSMNGPQHF. CDR3 DNA: TGTGCCAGCAGCTTTAGTATGAACGGGCCCCAGCATTTT.

This chain joins TRBV7-2 and TRBJ2-1; D may be TRBD2 (5 bases). CDR3 size: 16 residues. Germline V lookup: CDR1 SGHTA, CDR2 FQGNSA. Trimming removed 0 bases at V and 0 bases at J, with 9 bases between. Written as DNA, the CDR3 is TGTGCCAGCAGCTTAGCAAGCGGAAGCTCCTACAATGAGCAGTTCTTC. It specifies CASSLASGSSYNEQFF.

The CDR3 region has the DNA TGTGCCAGCAGCCAAGAGTTCGGTGCCCCGAAGCTGTTTTTT. Translating gives CASSQEFGAPKLFF. The chain recombines TRBV4-2 with TRBJ2-2; D call uncertain. The V gene's germline CDR1 is LGHNA and CDR2 YNFKEQ. V was clipped by 0 bases and J by 12 bases, with 14 bases between them. The CDR3 sequence is 14 residues long.

The chain employs TRBV6-5 and TRBJ1-1; D possibly corresponds to TRBD1 (6 bases). There are 13 residues in the CDR3. Trimming cost V 7 bases and J 1 base, with 10 bases left between them. Germline CDR1 reads MNHEY; CDR2 reads SVGAGI. The CDR3 bases are TGTGCCAGCAAGAAACAGGGGAACACTGAAGCTTTCTTT. This translates into CASKKQGNTEAFF.